This T cell receptor (beta chain) was identified during a study of cytomegalovirus exposure and HLA in healthy donors. Study-wide findings and caveats: A later analysis by the authors found several of the most significant clusters apparently linked to common viral pathogens.

The PCR contained 60 Vbeta and 13 Jbeta primers. TCRdb's copy holds only in-frame clones and misses some; the assay was immunoSEQ multiplex PCR. This sample yields 98,000 or so clones, of which around 77% are seen a single time; 6% to 8.5% belongs to the top ten. As to this clone: Its specificity is not known.

Trimming removed 0 bases from V and 4 bases from J, with 16 bases in between. There are 16 residues in the CDR3. The germline V gene encodes CDR1 SGHRS and CDR2 YFSETQ. The sample was PBMCs. The TCR originated in a female donor in good health and CMV-seronegative. This chain connects TRBV5-1 to TRBJ2-5; D possibly corresponds to TRBD1 (7 bases). CDR3 coding DNA: TGCGCCAGCAGCTTGGCTGGCAGGGGGGAAGGAGAGACCCAGTACTTC. Translation: CASSLAGRGEGETQYF.